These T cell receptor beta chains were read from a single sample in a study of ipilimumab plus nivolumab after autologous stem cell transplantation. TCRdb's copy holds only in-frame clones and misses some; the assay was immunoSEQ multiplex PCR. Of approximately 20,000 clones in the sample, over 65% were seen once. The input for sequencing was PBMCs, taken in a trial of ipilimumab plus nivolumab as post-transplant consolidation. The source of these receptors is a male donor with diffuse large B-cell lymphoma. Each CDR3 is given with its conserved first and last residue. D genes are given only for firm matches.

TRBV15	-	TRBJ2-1	CATSRDGRSSYNEQFF
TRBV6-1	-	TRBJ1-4	CASSEGTLGAENEKLFF
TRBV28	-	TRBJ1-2	CASSRRDYGYTF
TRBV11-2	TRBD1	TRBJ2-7	CASSLETPVSGDRVEQYF
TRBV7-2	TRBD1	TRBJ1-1	CASSFLGGGTEAFF
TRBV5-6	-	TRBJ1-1	CASSLAQHGTEAFF
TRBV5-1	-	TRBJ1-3	CASSPNGGTGNTIYF
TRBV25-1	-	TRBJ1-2	CASMDPGNYGYTF
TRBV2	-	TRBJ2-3	CASSLAEDTQYF
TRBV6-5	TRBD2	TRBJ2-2	CASSYSSGGPTGELFF
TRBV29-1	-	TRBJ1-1	CSVEGGFGTEAFF
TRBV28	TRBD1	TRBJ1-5	CANSGGWNQPQHF
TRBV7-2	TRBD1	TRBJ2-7	CASSSQGGTGPYEQYF
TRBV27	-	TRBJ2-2	CASSFNGGPMFGELFF
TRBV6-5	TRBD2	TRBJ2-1	CAPLPVAGDEQFF
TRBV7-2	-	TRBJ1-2	CASSLAPGGYGYTF
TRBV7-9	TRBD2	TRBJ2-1	CASSFSSGGELISYNEQFF
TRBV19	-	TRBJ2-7	CASSRSGPYEQYF
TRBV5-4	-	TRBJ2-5	CASSFFDRQETQYF
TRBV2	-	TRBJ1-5	CASRERGLVNQPQHF
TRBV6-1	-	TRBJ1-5	CASMRGVNQPQHF
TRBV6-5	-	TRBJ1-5	CASSYSNGFGQPQHF
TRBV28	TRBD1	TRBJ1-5	CASSFRDSPNQPQHF
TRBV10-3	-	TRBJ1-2	CAIRTANYGYTF
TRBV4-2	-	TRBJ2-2	CASSQERGGMNTGELFF
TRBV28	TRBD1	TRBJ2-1	CASSLIGQGDNEQFF
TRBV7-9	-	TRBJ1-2	CASSKSLEVANYGYTF
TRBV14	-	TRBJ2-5	CASSQDRTTQYF
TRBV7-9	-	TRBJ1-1	CASSSRGRDTEAFF
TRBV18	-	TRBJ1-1	CASSPGQNTEAFF
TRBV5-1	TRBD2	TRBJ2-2	CASSLSGGREAGELFF
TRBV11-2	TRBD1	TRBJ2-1	CASSLRFSRGQGPNEQFF
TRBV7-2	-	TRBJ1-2	CASSLYRDYGYTF
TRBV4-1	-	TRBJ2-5	CASSRGTGAIQETQYF
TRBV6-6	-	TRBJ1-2	CASSYSESNYGYTF
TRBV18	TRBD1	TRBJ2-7	CASSPRVQGAAASVEQYF